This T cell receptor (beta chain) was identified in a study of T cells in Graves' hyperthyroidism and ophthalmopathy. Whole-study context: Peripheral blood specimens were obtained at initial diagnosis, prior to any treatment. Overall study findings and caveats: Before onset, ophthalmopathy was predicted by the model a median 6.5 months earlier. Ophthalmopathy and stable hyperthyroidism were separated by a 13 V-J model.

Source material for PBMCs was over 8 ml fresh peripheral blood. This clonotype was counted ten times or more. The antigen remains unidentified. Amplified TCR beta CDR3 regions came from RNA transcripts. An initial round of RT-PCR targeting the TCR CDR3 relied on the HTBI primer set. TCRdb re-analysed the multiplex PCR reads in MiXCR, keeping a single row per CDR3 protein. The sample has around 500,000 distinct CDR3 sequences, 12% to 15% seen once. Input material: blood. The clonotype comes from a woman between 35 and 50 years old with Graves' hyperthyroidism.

The CDR3 DNA sequence: TGTGCCAGCAGACAGGGGAGCGGGAGCAATCAGCCCCAGCATTTT. Translating gives CASRQGSGSNQPQHF. The V and J genes are TRBV7-2 and TRBJ1-5; 7 bases line up with TRBD1. This CDR3 is built from 15 residues. Germline CDR1 and CDR2: SGHTA and FQGNSA. Trimming at V came to 6 bases and at J to 1 base, leaving 6 bases not matched to a gene.